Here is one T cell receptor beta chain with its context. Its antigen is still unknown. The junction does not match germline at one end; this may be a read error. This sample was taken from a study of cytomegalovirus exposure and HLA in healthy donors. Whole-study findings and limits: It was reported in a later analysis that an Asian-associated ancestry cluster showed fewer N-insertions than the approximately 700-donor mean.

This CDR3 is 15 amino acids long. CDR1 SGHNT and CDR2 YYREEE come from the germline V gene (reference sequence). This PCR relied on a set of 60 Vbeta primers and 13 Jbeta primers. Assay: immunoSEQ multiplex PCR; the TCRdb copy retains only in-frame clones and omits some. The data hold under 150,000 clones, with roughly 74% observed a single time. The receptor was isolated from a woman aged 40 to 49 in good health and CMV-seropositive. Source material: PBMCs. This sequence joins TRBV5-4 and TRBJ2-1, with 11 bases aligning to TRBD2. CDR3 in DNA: TGTTCCAGCAGCGGTATAGCGGGAGGGGCCAATGAGCAGTTCTTC. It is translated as CSSSGIAGGANEQFF.